This T cell receptor (beta chain) was identified in a study of neurological immune-mediated disorders. The study's findings and limits: Patients with HTLV-1-associated myelopathy showed the most TCR clonal expansion. Those with multiple sclerosis showed the least, falling below healthy controls. Private repertoires in all groups were suggested, as expanded clones shared no CDR3 amino acid sequences across subjects.

This clonotype came up many times. Its antigen is as yet unknown. Every sequencing run returned over 170 million TCR-beta sequences, which were derived from 15-18 subjects. Each CDR3 protein is one row after TCRdb ran MiXCR on the 5' RACE reads. The repertoire includes roughly 20,000 distinct CDR3 sequences, 6% to 8.5% of them detected once, and roughly a sixth sits in the top ten. This CDR3 region has 15 residues. Deletions cut 4 bases from V and 4 bases from J, with 15 bases between. CDR1 and CDR2 from the germline V gene are SNHLY and FYNNEI. The origin of this receptor is a woman aged 30 to 39 with HTLV-1-associated myelopathy (HAM/TSP). Sequencing was performed on CD8+ T cells from blood. This chain connects TRBV2 to TRBJ2-3; D may match TRBD1 or TRBD2 (6 bases each). The CDR3 region has the DNA TGTGCCAGCAGTGGGTTTTTAGGGGGGTCAGATACGCAGTATTTT. Its protein is CASSGFLGGSDTQYF.